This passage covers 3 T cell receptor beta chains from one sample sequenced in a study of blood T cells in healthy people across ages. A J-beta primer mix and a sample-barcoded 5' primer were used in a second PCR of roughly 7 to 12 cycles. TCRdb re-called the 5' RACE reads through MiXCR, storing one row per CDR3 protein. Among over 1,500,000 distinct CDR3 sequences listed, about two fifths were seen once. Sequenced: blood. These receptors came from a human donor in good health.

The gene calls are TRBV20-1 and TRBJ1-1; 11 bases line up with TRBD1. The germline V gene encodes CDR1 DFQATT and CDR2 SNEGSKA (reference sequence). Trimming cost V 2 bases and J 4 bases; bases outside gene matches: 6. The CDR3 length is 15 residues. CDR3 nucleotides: TGCAGTGCTAGACCCTGGGACAGGGGGTCCACTGAAGCTTTCTTT. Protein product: CSARPWDRGSTEAFF.

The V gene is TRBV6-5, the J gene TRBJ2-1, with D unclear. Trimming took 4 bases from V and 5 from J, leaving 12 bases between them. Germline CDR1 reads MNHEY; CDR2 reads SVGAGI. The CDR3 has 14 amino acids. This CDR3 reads CASSSGIYHNEQFF. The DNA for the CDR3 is TGTGCCAGCAGTTCCGGAATATACCACAATGAGCAGTTCTTC.

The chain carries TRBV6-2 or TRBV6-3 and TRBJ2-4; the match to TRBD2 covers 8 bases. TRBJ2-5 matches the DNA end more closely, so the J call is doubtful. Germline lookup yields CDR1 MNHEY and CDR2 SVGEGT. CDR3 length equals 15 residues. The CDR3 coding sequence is TGTGCCAGCAGTTATTTTGGAGCGGGGGATGAGACCCAGTACTTC. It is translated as CASSYFGAGDETQYF.